This T cell receptor beta chain was identified during a study of T cell responses to AZD1222 COVID-19 vaccine. Looked up from germline, CDR1 is MGHRA and CDR2 is YSYEKL. This CDR3 comprises 16 residues. V trimming: 3 bases; J trimming: 0 bases; junction bases outside the gene matches: 7. This table comes from immunoSEQ multiplex PCR, and its TCRdb copy is limited to in-frame clones, with some not included. The sample lists approximately 84,000 clones; around 91% were seen once. Note on this clone: Its matching antigen is unknown.

Study-wide points: Clonal diversity was possibly underestimated, and white British individuals and females predominated among donors.

This receptor was identified in an adult who received the AZD1222 COVID-19 vaccine. Source: peripheral blood, taken 28 days after the second AZD1222 dose. The chain combines TRBV4-1 with TRBJ2-5; 7 bases are shared with TRBD2. CDR3 sequence reads: CASSQGGGLYQETQYF. Written as DNA, the CDR3 is TGCGCCAGCAGCCAGGGGGGAGGGCTTTACCAAGAGACCCAGTACTTC.